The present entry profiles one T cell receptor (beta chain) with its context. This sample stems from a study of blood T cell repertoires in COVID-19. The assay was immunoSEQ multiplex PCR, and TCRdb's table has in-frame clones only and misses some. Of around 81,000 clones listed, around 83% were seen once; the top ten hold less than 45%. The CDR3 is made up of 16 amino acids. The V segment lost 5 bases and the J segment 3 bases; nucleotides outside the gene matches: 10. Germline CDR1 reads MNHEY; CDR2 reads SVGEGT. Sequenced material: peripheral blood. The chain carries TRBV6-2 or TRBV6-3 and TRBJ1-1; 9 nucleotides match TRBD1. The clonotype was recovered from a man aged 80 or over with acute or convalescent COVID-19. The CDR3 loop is CASSLYRGRGDTEAFF. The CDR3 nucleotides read TGTGCCAGCAGTCTTTACAGGGGGCGCGGGGACACTGAAGCTTTCTTT.